The clone carrying this T cell receptor beta chain was seen only once. These data belong to a study of radiotherapy plus CTLA-4 blockade in lung cancer. Sequencing used immunoSEQ multiplex PCR; TCRdb keeps in-frame clones, though not all of them. The repertoire has some 110,000 clones, about 77% of them found once; the top ten carry roughly 5%. Trimming stripped 0 bases from V and 8 bases from J, with 17 bases between. The CDR3 spans 16 residues. The germline V gene encodes CDR1 SGHTA and CDR2 FQGNSA. The chain couples TRBV7-2 to TRBJ2-1; perhaps TRBD1 as D (5 bases). Material: peripheral blood, obtained from a patient treated with radiotherapy plus ipilimumab. The source of this sequence is a human donor with non-small cell lung cancer who had a partial response to radiotherapy plus ipilimumab. The CDR3 sequence: CASSLALQGPAYEQFF. DNA of the CDR3: TGTGCCAGCAGCTTAGCGCTTCAGGGTCCGGCATATGAGCAGTTCTTC.